Listed here is a single T cell receptor beta chain. Its antigen remains unknown. This CDR3 spans 12 amino acids. Per the germline V gene, CDR1 is SEHNR and CDR2 is FQNEAQ (reference sequence). With 2 bases removed from V and 4 bases from J, the gap between germline ends came to 4 bases. This sample is drawn from a study of T-cell memory formation after mild COVID-19. For the study at large: TCR clustering was largely donor specific. General observations from the study: There were some responding clones in pre-infection memory, which suggested that cross-reactive memory had joined.

5'RACE with constant-segment primers yielded barcoded, UMI-tagged TCR alpha and TCR beta cDNA libraries. In TCRdb, the 5' RACE reads were re-called with MiXCR into one record per CDR3 protein. This sample has roughly 450,000 distinct CDR3 sequences, with more than 15% found just once. The clonotype comes from a man aged 18 to 35 who had mild COVID-19 (a few samples of this study predate the infection). Cell type and time point are not known. What was sequenced was PBMCs or a T cell subset sorted from them (not recorded which). This rearrangement joins TRBV7-9 to TRBJ2-3; D is ambiguous. Here the CDR3 DNA reads TGTGCCAGCAGCTTATTCCCAGATACGCAGTATTTT. Its translation: CASSLFPDTQYF.